This passage covers 10 T cell receptor beta chains from one sample sequenced in a study of T cell clones after liver transplantation. The table came from immunoSEQ multiplex PCR; TCRdb's copy has only in-frame clones and leaves some out. The table shows about 33,000 clones, with around 94% occurring only once. Sequenced material: CD8+ T cells from blood, taken 12 months after liver transplant. The origin of the receptors is a human patient who received a liver transplant. Some T cells could come from the graft donor.

This clone was seen a few times. CDR3 DNA sequence: TGTGCCAGCAGCTTGAACAGGGGACTCAACCAATATCAGCCCCAGCATTTT. As protein: CASSLNRGLNQYQPQHF. The chain joins TRBV5-6 to TRBJ1-5; 7 bases align to TRBD1. This CDR3 comprises 17 residues. Germline V CDR1 and CDR2: SGHDT, YYEEEE. J lost 5 bases, V lost 1 base, and 12 bases had no gene match.

This rearrangement joins TRBV6-5 to TRBJ2-1; a weak D match, TRBD1 (5 bases). The CDR3 has 16 amino acids. The germline CDR1 and CDR2 sequences are MNHEY and SVGAGI. V lost 0 bases to trimming and J lost 2 bases, with 11 bases between them. The CDR3 DNA reads TGTGCCAGCAGTTACTCGATAGGGGAAACCTACAATGAGCAGTTCTTC. Protein sequence: CASSYSIGETYNEQFF.

The chain uses TRBV6-5 and TRBJ1-1; D not resolved. Germline values: CDR1 MNHEY, CDR2 SVGAGI. Trimming stripped 7 bases from V and 4 bases from J, with 7 bases between. This CDR3 has 11 residues. CDR3 sequence reads: CASTVGTEAFF. CDR3 nucleotide sequence: TGTGCCAGCACGGTAGGCACTGAAGCTTTCTTT.

V usage is TRBV7-9 and J usage is TRBJ2-3; 10 nucleotides line up with TRBD1. Germline CDR1 SEHNR, CDR2 FQNEAQ (reference sequence). CDR3 size: 14 residues. V shed 5 bases and J 6 bases; nucleotides not matched to a gene: 5. The CDR3 DNA follows: TGTGCCAGCAGCCCCGGGACAGGGGCCGATACGCAGTATTTT. It translates to CASSPGTGADTQYF. Looking up the rest from reference TRBV7-9 and TRBJ2-3 gives the full variable domain: DTGVSQNPRHKITKRGQNVTFRCDPISEHNRLYWYRQTLGQGPEFLTYFQNEAQLEKSRLLSDRFSAERPKGSFSTLEIQRTEQGDSAMYLCASSPGTGADTQYFGPGTRLTVL.

In this sample, this clone is medium-sized (0.01 to 0.1%). The V gene is TRBV30, the J gene TRBJ2-2; 8 bases align to TRBD2. V was pared by 5 bases and J by 5 bases, with 7 bases of the junction left unmatched. This CDR3 has 14 residues. CDR1 and CDR2 from the germline V gene are GTSNPN and SVGIG (reference sequence). Written as DNA, the CDR3 is TGTGCCTGGCGGGAGGGCCAGGTGACCGGGGAGCTGTTTTTT. Its translation is CAWREGQVTGELFF.

The chain recombines TRBV11-2 with TRBJ2-1; D possibly corresponds to TRBD2 (5 bases). The CDR3 extends over 12 amino acids. V was cut by 1 base and J by 10 bases, with 8 bases left in between. CDR1 and CDR2 from the germline V gene are SGHAT and FQNNGV. The CDR3 is CASSLVLAEQFF. The CDR3 DNA reads TGTGCCAGCAGCTTAGTGTTAGCGGAGCAGTTCTTC.

The gene calls are TRBV10-3 and TRBJ1-5; 7 positions match TRBD1. Germline loops: CDR1 ENHRY, CDR2 SYGVKD. CDR3 length equals 14 residues. The V segment lost 6 bases and the J segment 3 bases; nucleotides outside the gene matches: 5. For the CDR3, the DNA is TGTGCCATCAGAGCGGGACAGATCAATCAGCCCCAGCATTTT. Encoded protein: CAIRAGQINQPQHF.

The CDR3 reads CASSFAPAGVGTDTQYF. Here the CDR3 DNA reads TGTGCCAGCAGCTTTGCACCAGCGGGAGTTGGCACAGATACGCAGTATTTT. The chain joins TRBV7-8 to TRBJ2-3, with 8 positions matching TRBD2. Trimming at V came to 3 bases and at J to 1 base, leaving 9 bases not matched to a gene. The CDR3 spans 17 residues. The germline V gene encodes CDR1 SGHVS and CDR2 FQNEAQ.

V usage is TRBV5-1 and J usage is TRBJ2-1; 7 nucleotides agree with TRBD2. The CDR3 is made up of 12 amino acids. The germline V gene has CDR1 SGHRS and CDR2 YFSETQ. J gave up 9 bases and V 4 bases, and 4 bases lay outside the gene matches. The CDR3 bases are TGCGCCAGCAGCGGGAGGGCCTTTGAGCAGTTCTTC. It specifies CASSGRAFEQFF.

Here the CDR3 DNA reads TGTGCCAGCCTGGGGGGTGAAGCTTTCTTT. Protein sequence: CASLGGEAFF. V usage is TRBV6-6 and J usage is TRBJ1-1; TRBD1 might be the D (5 bases). Germline CDR1 reads MNHNY; CDR2 reads SVGAGI (reference sequence). This CDR3 contains 10 residues. V shed 8 bases and J shed 7 bases, with 8 bases lying between them.